The 28 T cell receptor beta chains reported below all come from one sample, sequenced in a study of Graves' ophthalmopathy and Graves' hyperthyroidism. Beta-chain TCR CDR3 regions were amplified from RNA transcripts. HTBI-primed RT-PCR formed the first round, and a multiplex PCR formed the second. MiXCR, applied by TCRdb to the multiplex PCR reads, yields one record per CDR3 protein. The table shows hundreds of thousands of distinct CDR3 sequences, with roughly two fifths occurring only once. The sample comprised peripheral blood. Receptors originate from an adult man with Graves' ophthalmopathy.

A word on this clonotype: This may arise from a read error, as a much more abundant clone is one base away. The chain employs TRBV7-9 and TRBJ1-5; D gene ambiguous. The V gene's germline CDR1 is SEHNR and CDR2 FQNEAQ (reference sequence). With 6 bases removed from V and 7 bases from J, the gap between germline ends came to 22 bases. The CDR3 totals 16 residues. CDR3 in DNA: TGTGCCAGCAGTTCCGGGTCAGGAGTCATGCGACAGCCCCAGCATTTT. Its protein product is CASSSGSGVMRQPQHF.

The rearrangement uses TRBV19 and TRBJ2-7; TRBD2 matches 9 bases. The CDR3 extends over 14 amino acids. V was pared by 5 bases and J by 2 bases, with 4 bases of the junction left unmatched. Germline lookup yields CDR1 LNHDA and CDR2 SQIVND (reference sequence). The CDR3 spells CASSVLAGTYEQYF. CDR3 in DNA: TGTGCCAGTAGTGTTCTAGCGGGAACCTACGAGCAGTACTTC.

The chain employs TRBV20-1 and TRBJ2-5, with a tentative D call TRBD1 (5 bases). V was pared by 3 bases and J by 5 bases, with 16 bases between. CDR1 and CDR2 (germline): DFQATT, SNEGSKA (reference sequence). There are 14 residues in the CDR3. In nucleotides, the CDR3 is TGCAGTGCTAGGGGCAGGGATAGTTGGGAGACCCAGTACTTC. This encodes CSARGRDSWETQYF.

The chain couples TRBV11-2 to TRBJ2-5; possibly TRBD1 for D (5 bases). Trimming pared 1 base from V and 4 bases from J, leaving 13 bases between. CDR3 length equals 15 residues. The germline V gene encodes CDR1 SGHAT and CDR2 FQNNGV. In nucleotides, the CDR3 is TGTGCCAGCAGCTTAGTGGTAGGGGCACGAGAGACCCAGTACTTC. It yields the protein CASSLVVGARETQYF.

This sequence joins TRBV20-1 and TRBJ1-5, with TRBD1 as a possible D gene (5 bases). The germline V gene has CDR1 DFQATT and CDR2 SNEGSKA (reference sequence). V lost 3 bases to trimming and J lost 6 bases, with 18 bases between them. This CDR3 comprises 15 residues. In DNA form, the CDR3 reads TGCAGTGCTAGGGGGGACGTAAAAGTCAGTCAGCCCCAGCATTTT. Translated: CSARGDVKVSQPQHF.

The rearrangement uses TRBV20-1 and TRBJ1-1; D is possibly TRBD1 (6 bases). The CDR3 length is 14 residues. Looked up from germline, CDR1 is DFQATT and CDR2 is SNEGSKA (reference sequence). Trimming took off 5 bases at V and 0 bases at J, with 13 bases between the two ends. The CDR3 loop reads CSAEDSALNTEAFF. The CDR3 DNA sequence: TGCAGTGCTGAGGACAGCGCGCTGAACACTGAAGCTTTCTTT.

The chain carries TRBV2 and TRBJ1-6, with D unclear. Germline V lookup: CDR1 SNHLY, CDR2 FYNNEI. This CDR3 region has 13 residues. Between the trimmed V and J ends, which lost 5 bases and 4 bases, there was a span of 6 bases. CDR3 protein: CASSFFYNSPLHF. Here the CDR3 DNA reads TGTGCCAGCAGTTTTTTTTATAATTCACCCCTCCACTTT.

The sample holds a few counts of this clonotype. V gene TRBV2 combines with J gene TRBJ1-4, with D tentatively TRBD1 (5 bases). Trimming cost V 5 bases and J 6 bases, with 13 bases left between them. Germline lookup yields CDR1 SNHLY and CDR2 FYNNEI. This CDR3 is 14 amino acids long. CDR3 bases: TGTGCCAGCAGTCGGGGGACGGAATATGAAAAACTGTTTTTT. It is translated as CASSRGTEYEKLFF.

V and J are TRBV11-2 and TRBJ1-5; TRBD1 aligns across 9 bases. Germline V CDR1 and CDR2: SGHAT, FQNNGV. The V segment lost 5 bases and the J segment 4 bases; nucleotides outside the gene matches: 6. CDR3 length equals 15 residues. The CDR3 DNA reads as TGTGCCAGCAGCCCACAGGGGGCTCTTAATCAGCCCCAGCATTTT. This sequence encodes CASSPQGALNQPQHF.

The V call is TRBV20-1, the J call TRBJ1-1, with 7 bases that match TRBD1. From germline, CDR1 is DFQATT and CDR2 SNEGSKA (reference sequence). The junction had 10 bases not matched to a gene; V was cut back by 6 bases and J by 0 bases. The CDR3 spans 15 residues. The CDR3 here is CSAPGGGYMNTEAFF. CDR3 nucleotide sequence: TGCAGTGCACCCGGAGGGGGCTATATGAACACTGAAGCTTTCTTT.

Many counts were recorded for this clonotype. The chain carries TRBV24-1 and TRBJ1-5; a weak D match, TRBD1 (5 bases). Per germline, CDR1 KGHDR and CDR2 SFDVKD. The CDR3 is made up of 16 amino acids. Trimming pared 2 bases from V and 1 base from J, leaving 11 bases between. The CDR3 sequence: CATSDSRGASNQPQHF. The DNA of the CDR3 is TGTGCCACCAGTGATTCAAGAGGGGCAAGCAATCAGCCCCAGCATTTT.

A remark on this clonotype: A read error may explain this, as a much larger clone is one base away. The V and J genes are TRBV11-2 and TRBJ1-1; no clear D gene. In germline, CDR1 is SGHAT, CDR2 FQNNGV. V was shortened by 4 bases and J by 5 bases, with 5 bases between the two germline ends. The CDR3 runs to 11 residues. CDR3 sequence (DNA): TGTGCCAGCAGCTCCGAGACTGAAGCTTTCTTT. Its protein product is CASSSETEAFF.

The V call is TRBV29-1, the J call TRBJ2-2; maybe TRBD1 (5 bases). Germline V gene sequence: CDR1 SQVTM, CDR2 ANQGSEA. This CDR3 region has 15 residues. Trimming took 2 bases from V and 6 from J, leaving 16 bases between them. Written as DNA, the CDR3 is TGCAGCGTTGAAATGCGGATTGTAGGGGCCGGGGAGCTGTTTTTT. Translated, it gives CSVEMRIVGAGELFF.

The chain uses TRBV6-2 or TRBV6-3 and TRBJ1-5; D remains unclear. From germline, CDR1 is MNHEY and CDR2 SVGEGT. This CDR3 contains 11 residues. In nucleotides, the CDR3 is TGTGCTAGCCGGCCCGATCAGCCCCAGCATTTT. The encoded protein is CASRPDQPQHF.

The chain employs TRBV19 and TRBJ1-5; TRBD1 is a possible D gene (5 bases). Trimming stripped 7 bases from V and 2 bases from J, with 9 bases between. CDR1 LNHDA and CDR2 SQIVND come from the germline V gene (reference sequence). The CDR3 length is 13 residues. The CDR3 DNA reads as TGTGCCAGTACAGGGACGGGCAATCAGCCCCAGCATTTT. This translates into CASTGTGNQPQHF.

CDR3 nucleotide sequence: TGCGCCAGCAGTGACCAGGGCAGAGACTATGGCTACACCTTC. Its protein product is CASSDQGRDYGYTF. The V call is TRBV10-2, the J call TRBJ1-2; the D gene is possibly TRBD1 (5 bases). The CDR3 is 14 residues long. From germline, CDR1 is WSHSY and CDR2 SAAADI. V lost 3 bases and J 3 bases, leaving 11 bases between the germline ends.

There are many counts of this clonotype. V is TRBV5-1 and J is TRBJ2-6; 12 positions match TRBD2. V lost 3 bases to trimming and J lost 2 bases; unmatched junction nucleotides: 6. The CDR3 is made up of 18 amino acids. Germline assignment: CDR1 SGHRS and CDR2 YFSETQ. The CDR3 DNA reads as TGCGCCAGCAGCTCGACGGGACTAGCGGGTACTGGGGCCAACGTCCTGACTTTC. It codes for CASSSTGLAGTGANVLTF.

In this sample, this clonotype turned up once. Compared with germline, one end of the junction differs, possibly owing to a read error. The chain couples TRBV4-3 to TRBJ1-6; no clear D. The CDR3 covers 13 residues. Germline lookup yields CDR1 LGHNA and CDR2 YSLEER. This CDR3 is CASSPFENSLLHF. CDR3 nucleotides: TGCGCCAGCAGCCCCTTTGAGAATTCACTCCTCCACTTT.

This clonotype was observed a single time. The chain employs TRBV6-5 and TRBJ1-5, with D unclear. The CDR3 is 13 amino acids. The germline V and J ends were trimmed by 5 bases and 9 bases, with 14 bases remaining between them. Germline CDR1 reads MNHEY; CDR2 reads SVGAGI. The CDR3 region has the DNA TGTGCCAGCAGTCGTCGGGGAACCGGGCCCCAGCATTTT. Its protein product is CASSRRGTGPQHF.

V gene TRBV7-9 combines with J gene TRBJ1-6; D ambiguous. Germline V gene data show CDR1 as SEHNR and CDR2 as FQNEAQ (reference sequence). Trimming pared 2 bases from V and 8 bases from J, leaving 16 bases between. CDR3 length: 16 residues. The CDR3 DNA follows: TGTGCCAGCAGCTTAATAGCCGGGGATGCGTATTCACCCCTCCACTTT. This encodes CASSLIAGDAYSPLHF.

This clonotype was observed a few times. The rearrangement uses TRBV25-1 and TRBJ1-1, with D tentatively TRBD1 (6 bases). CDR1 is MGHDK and CDR2 is SYGVNS in the germline V gene. V was clipped by 6 bases and J by 2 bases, with 34 bases between them. This CDR3 has 21 amino acids. CDR3 region: CASSPNPTGSLSALLNTEAFF. The CDR3 coding sequence is TGTGCCAGCAGCCCCAACCCGACAGGTAGCCTCTCGGCTCTCCTAAACACTGAAGCTTTCTTT.

Details on this clonotype: A read error is possible here, since a much larger clone lies one base away. CDR3 nucleotide sequence: TGTGCCAGCAGCTTAGGTCTGTCGGCGGGACATAAAGAGAACCAGTACTTC. Its protein product is CASSLGLSAGHKENQYF. The V and J genes are TRBV7-9 and TRBJ2-5, with D perhaps being TRBD1 or TRBD2 (6 bases each). CDR3 length equals 17 residues. Germline V gene sequence: CDR1 SEHNR, CDR2 FQNEAQ (reference sequence).

This chain links TRBV10-3 with TRBJ1-1; 9 positions agree with TRBD1. With V trimmed by 7 bases and J by 11 bases, 5 bases remained unmatched. The CDR3 consists of 11 residues. CDR1 and CDR2 (germline): ENHRY, SYGVKD. CDR3 residues: CAINGGQGAFF. The CDR3 nucleotides are TGTGCCATCAATGGAGGACAGGGGGCTTTCTTT.

This clonotype was seen ten or more times. The chain recombines TRBV6-5 with TRBJ1-1; D is undetermined. CDR1 and CDR2 from the germline V gene are MNHEY and SVGAGI. The CDR3 runs to 11 residues. Trimming removed 8 bases from V and 5 bases from J, with 9 bases in between. CDR3: CASRSGTEAFF. As DNA, the CDR3 is TGTGCCAGCCGTTCGGGGACTGAAGCTTTCTTT.

The chain has TRBV30 and TRBJ2-5, with D perhaps TRBD1 (5 bases). The CDR3 has 13 residues. V dropped 2 bases and J dropped 5 bases, with 12 bases sitting between them. CDR1 and CDR2 from the germline V gene are GTSNPN and SVGIG (reference sequence). The CDR3 here is CAWSRGNAETQYF. CDR3 nucleotide sequence: TGTGCCTGGAGTAGGGGAAATGCGGAGACCCAGTACTTC.

This clonotype was seen more than once but under ten times. The chain is built from TRBV9 and TRBJ1-2; tentatively, D is TRBD1 (5 bases). V gave up 3 bases and J gave up 4 bases, with 19 bases separating them. The germline CDR1 and CDR2 sequences are SGDLS and YYNGEE. This CDR3 has 16 amino acids. The CDR3 DNA is TGTGCCAGCAGCGGGGACCGAGAACATGGGGGCTATGGCTACACCTTC. Protein sequence: CASSGDREHGGYGYTF.

This clonotype was seen repeatedly, ten times or more. CDR3 in amino acids: CATSRDGQPGNTIYF. In DNA, the CDR3 is TGTGCCACCAGCAGAGATGGACAGCCCGGAAACACCATATATTTT. The chain uses TRBV15 and TRBJ1-3; perhaps TRBD1 as D (6 bases). V was clipped by 0 bases and J by 4 bases, with 10 bases between them. This CDR3 region has 15 residues. CDR1 is LNHNV, CDR2 YYDKDF, per germline (reference sequence).

In this sample, this clonotype turned up once. One end of the junction does not line up with germline, which may come from a read error. The chain is built from TRBV24-1 and TRBJ2-5; 14 positions agree with TRBD2. Germline CDR1 and CDR2: KGHDR and SFDVKD. The CDR3 length is 16 residues. CDR3 nucleotide sequence: TGTGCCAGCAGTCCTACGACTAGCGGGAGGGCCGAGACCCAGTACTTC. Its protein is CASSPTTSGRAETQYF.